Detailed here is one TCR beta chain. In this sample, this clonotype turned up a few times. Its antigen target is currently unknown. No base quality values were provided; no much bigger clone lies one nucleotide off. This specimen comes from a study of CD8 T cells in ankylosing spondylitis (dated by TCRdb to 2016 to 2017). For the study in its entirety: The study profiled T cell receptor beta repertoires in healthy donors and ankylosing spondylitis patients to find disease-linked TCR variants. The full study cohort comprised around 23 ankylosing spondylitis patients and 85 to 120 healthy donors. Samples of peripheral blood were taken, and for ankylosing spondylitis patients, synovial fluid was collected as well. Overall study results and their limits: The disease-linked clones had a CD8+ phenotype and were found at relatively low frequencies in peripheral blood. Blood from ankylosing spondylitis patients appeared to be characterized by a TCR beta motif made up of seven or eight highly homologous amino acid variants. Some TCR beta motif variants had previously been reported in synovial fluid and blood of reactive arthritis patients, which suggested common disease-initiation mechanisms. Significant enrichment of the disease-linked clones was reported in matched synovial fluid samples from ankylosing spondylitis patients.

CDR1 and CDR2, per the germline V gene (reference sequence), are SEHNR and FQNEAQ. The trim is 5 bases for V and 4 bases for J, with a gap of 21 bases between the germline ends. The CDR3 numbers 17 residues from cysteine through phenylalanine. Only the CDR3 portion is preserved as DNA: 51 bases, with reading frame beginning at the first base. TCRdb shows the sequencer as Illumina HiSeq 2500. Quantitative 5'-RACE with molecular barcodes was used to prepare TCR beta libraries. The study's processing was this. Disease-linked TCR variants were identified with a new computational method built on a probabilistic model of VDJ rearrangement. TCRdb cleaned the public reads at Q25 with fastp, built clones with MiXCR and kept in-frame beta chains. Each CDR3 protein gets just one entry, which takes the most common genes and DNA from the rows behind it. The V and J calls and clone size are TCRdb's, not the authors'. Present in this sample are fewer than 400,000 distinct CDR3 sequences, around 8% of which were seen just once. Approximately 15% of the sample goes to the ten largest clones.

The source material was blood, either unsorted or a sorted T cell fraction (not recorded which). This clonotype was obtained from a male donor with ankylosing spondylitis. Here the chain combines TRBV7-9 and TRBJ1-3; too little of a D gene remains to name it. The CDR3 here reads CASSSNPSHSRGNTIYF. Here is the DNA: TGTGCCAGCAGCAGCAACCCGTCTCACTCGCGGGGAAACACCATATATTTT.